This is a list of T cell receptor beta chains from one sample in a study of patients and donors after allogeneic stem cell transplantation. Via MiXCR, TCRdb re-called the RT-PCR reads, giving one row per CDR3 protein. The data hold 15,000 to 20,000 distinct CDR3 sequences, with under 35% observed a single time. The sequencing sample was made of blood, either unsorted or a sorted T cell fraction (not recorded which). All receptors come from a human donor who was either an allogeneic HSCT recipient or a stem cell or donor lymphocyte infusion donor (not recorded which). It is not recorded whose cells these are; they may come from a transplant donor. The CDR3 runs from the conserved cysteine through the conserved F or W. A D gene is named only where the DNA matches it firmly. A row's size may be missing; if present it is once, few, many or a size class.

j_call d_call cdr3_length v_call clone_size cdr3_aa cdr3_nt
TRBJ2-7 . 12 TRBV20-1 . CSANPDSYEQYF TGCAGTGCTAACCCCGACAGCTACGAGCAGTACTTC
TRBJ1-2 . 12 TRBV7-2 few CASSLYRNGYTF TGTGCCAGCAGCTTGTACAGAAATGGCTACACCTTC
TRBJ1-2 TRBD1 14 TRBV4-3 few CASSQGDRVNGYTF TGCGCCAGCAGCCAAGGGGACAGGGTCAATGGCTACACCTTC
TRBJ2-3 . 13 TRBV2 . CASSDRGSDTQYF TGTGCCAGCAGTGACAGGGGTTCAGATACGCAGTATTTT
TRBJ1-6 . 13 TRBV20-1 few CSANPRRDSPLHF TGCAGTGCTAACCCTCGTAGGGATTCACCCCTCCACTTT
TRBJ1-2 TRBD1 14 TRBV7-2 . CASSARTGNYGYTF TGTGCCAGCAGCGCCAGGACAGGGAACTATGGCTACACCTTC
TRBJ1-1 TRBD1 15 TRBV7-9 . CASSYRGSMNTEAFF TGTGCCAGCAGCTACAGGGGGTCCATGAACACTGAAGCTTTCTTT
TRBJ1-1 . 16 TRBV5-1 once CASSFNSAGKGTEAFF TGCGCCAGCAGCTTTAATTCGGCAGGGAAGGGAACTGAAGCTTTCTTT
TRBJ1-6 TRBD1 14 TRBV20-1 few CSARPTGWNSPLHF TGCAGTGCTAGACCGACAGGGTGGAATTCACCCCTCCACTTT
TRBJ2-5 . 13 TRBV10-3 . CAISDRGQETQYF TGTGCCATCAGTGACAGGGGCCAAGAGACCCAGTACTTC
TRBJ2-1 . 11 TRBV29-1 . CSGGVYNEQFF TGCAGCGGAGGGGTCTACAATGAGCAGTTCTTC
TRBJ1-2 . 16 TRBV27 . CASSSVGAPVSYGYTF TGTGCCAGCAGTTCTGTAGGGGCCCCCGTGAGTTATGGCTACACCTTC
TRBJ2-7 TRBD1 13 TRBV6-6 . CASSYRDSGEQYF TGTGCCAGCAGTTACCGGGACAGCGGCGAGCAGTACTTC
TRBJ1-2 . 12 TRBV28 . CASSFLHYGYTF TGTGCCAGCAGTTTCCTGCACTATGGCTACACCTTC
TRBJ2-1 TRBD2 13 TRBV4-2 . CASSPLQGLAIFF TGTGCCAGCAGCCCTCTACAGGGACTAGCTATCTTCTTC
TRBJ2-7 TRBD2 16 TRBV19 . CASSMSTSGGSYEQYF TGTGCCAGTAGTATGAGTACTAGCGGGGGCTCCTACGAGCAGTACTTC
TRBJ1-6 . 16 TRBV20-1 . CSARGQFSSYNSPLHF TGCAGTGCTAGAGGACAGTTTAGCTCCTATAATTCACCCCTCCACTTT
TRBJ1-5 . 13 TRBV6-5 few CASSSQRHQPQHF TGTGCCAGCAGTTCCCAGAGACATCAGCCCCAGCATTTT
TRBJ1-2 TRBD1 20 TRBV7-9 many CASTRLPGQGIMLSNYGYTF TGTGCCAGCACCCGACTCCCGGGACAGGGGATCATGCTATCTAACTATGGCTACACCTTC
TRBJ2-2 . 16 TRBV20-1 . CSARDSRTANTGELFF TGCAGTGCTAGGGACTCCAGGACAGCGAACACCGGGGAGCTGTTTTTT
TRBJ1-5 . 12 TRBV7-9 . CASSLVGQPQHF TGTGCCAGCAGCTTAGTGGGACAGCCCCAGCATTTT
TRBJ1-1 . 15 TRBV2 . CASSGTLLPNTEAFF TGTGCCAGCAGTGGGACCCTCCTACCGAACACTGAAGCTTTCTTT
TRBJ1-2 . 15 TRBV7-6 few CASSLQGEFGSGYTF TGTGCCAGCAGCCTTCAGGGAGAATTCGGTAGTGGCTACACCTTC
TRBJ1-2 . 13 TRBV20-1 few CSASGAGIYGYTF TGCAGTGCGTCGGGGGCCGGAATCTATGGCTACACCTTC
TRBJ1-2 . 13 TRBV5-1 . CASSLDWVRGYTF TGCGCCAGCAGCTTGGATTGGGTTCGAGGCTACACCTTC
TRBJ1-5 . 12 TRBV30 . CAWSVGSQPQHF TGTGCCTGGAGTGTCGGGAGTCAGCCCCAGCATTTT
TRBJ2-3 TRBD2 15 TRBV12-3/TRBV12-4 . CASSAGLASTDTQYF TGTGCCAGCAGTGCGGGACTAGCAAGCACAGATACGCAGTATTTT
TRBJ1-1 . 13 TRBV24-1 . CATSDVPNTEAFF TGTGCCACCAGTGATGTCCCGAACACTGAAGCTTTCTTT
TRBJ1-2 . 14 TRBV6-1 medium-sized CASSPSDMNYGYTF TGTGCCAGCAGTCCCTCGGACATGAACTATGGCTACACCTTC
TRBJ1-1 TRBD1 13 TRBV28 many CAAYRNRGSEAFF TGTGCCGCGTACCGTAACAGGGGCTCCGAAGCTTTCTTT
TRBJ1-3 . 18 TRBV15 . CATSRDLDSRISGNTIYF TGTGCCACCAGCAGAGATCTCGACAGCCGAATCTCTGGAAACACCATATATTTT
TRBJ2-7 . 15 TRBV20-1 . CSARDPSGWTYEQYF TGCAGTGCTAGAGATCCAAGCGGGTGGACCTACGAGCAGTACTTC
TRBJ2-7 TRBD2 15 TRBV12-3/TRBV12-4 few CASSPSGLAADEQYF TGTGCCAGCAGTCCAAGTGGACTAGCGGCCGACGAGCAGTACTTC
TRBJ1-5 TRBD1 15 TRBV4-3 medium-sized CASSQDRDRAQPQHF TGCGCCAGCAGCCAAGACCGGGACAGGGCACAGCCCCAGCATTTT
TRBJ1-2 . 13 TRBV29-1 . CSVVFQADYGYTF TGCAGCGTTGTCTTTCAGGCAGACTATGGCTACACCTTC
TRBJ1-4 . 15 TRBV20-1 . CSARDLRQGGMKLFF TGCAGTGCTAGAGATTTGAGACAAGGGGGGATGAAACTGTTTTTT
TRBJ1-2 TRBD1 16 TRBV4-1 few CASSHGTGGPRSGYTF TGCGCCAGCAGCCATGGGACAGGGGGCCCACGCTCTGGCTACACCTTC
TRBJ1-5 . 13 TRBV6-6 few CASSSPFNQPQHF TGTGCCAGCAGTTCCCCGTTCAATCAGCCCCAGCATTTT
TRBJ2-1 . 14 TRBV10-3 . CAISDRGSYNEQFF TGTGCCATCAGTGATAGGGGTTCTTACAATGAGCAGTTCTTC
TRBJ1-1 . 15 TRBV18 . CASSPHAVGGTEAFF TGTGCCAGCTCACCACATGCAGTGGGGGGAACTGAAGCTTTCTTT
TRBJ1-6 TRBD1 15 TRBV5-1 . CASSSRQGINSPLHF TGCGCCAGCAGCTCCAGACAGGGGATAAACTCACCCCTCCACTTT
TRBJ1-6 . 15 TRBV2 few CATGGNRGFNSPLHF TGTGCCACCGGCGGGAACCGAGGGTTCAATTCACCCCTCCACTTT